This T cell receptor beta chain was retrieved from a study of T cells expressing NK-cell markers. General study results and limits: Dominant NKG2C+ clonotypes made up about 1.0-7.5% of CD8+ T cells in several donors.

cDNA encoding TCR beta was synthesized via 5'RACE template switching incorporating UMIs. TCRdb reprocessed the 5' RACE reads; each CDR3 protein has one entry and no DNA is given. This listing includes about 150,000 distinct CDR3 sequences. The CDR3 has 15 residues. Of note for this clonotype: No antigen is known for it.

The sequence derives from a woman in her forties or fifties in good health. Sequenced input: blood T cells: a sorted CD56 or NKG2C T cell subset, CD4+ or CD8+ T cells, or bulk PBMC T cells (not recorded which). The rearrangement uses TRBV12-3 or TRBV12-4 and TRBJ2-3; without DNA, the TCRdb call of TRBD2 cannot be checked. The CDR3 sequence: CASRGLAGGPDTQYF.